The 11 T cell receptor beta chains listed next were all sequenced from one sample in a study of blood T cell repertoires in COVID-19. Measured with immunoSEQ multiplex PCR; TCRdb has only the in-frame clones, and not every one. The sample yields around 190,000 clones, 70% to 80% seen once. Sequenced sample: peripheral blood. The source of these receptors is a woman between 40 and 55 years old with COVID-19, enrolled during active disease.

This chain uses TRBV2 with TRBJ2-1, with D possibly TRBD1 on 6 matching bases. V lost 8 bases and J lost 4, with 12 bases in between. Germline V gene sequence: CDR1 SNHLY, CDR2 FYNNEI. The CDR3 loop spans 13 amino acids. The DNA for the CDR3 is TGTGCCAGCGGACAGTTGCTTTACAATGAGCAGTTCTTC. Its protein product is CASGQLLYNEQFF.

The chain has TRBV15 and TRBJ2-1, with 11 positions matching TRBD2. Germline V lookup: CDR1 LNHNV, CDR2 YYDKDF (reference sequence). The CDR3 consists of 16 residues. The trim removed 4 bases at V and 4 bases at J, leaving 6 bases unmatched. The CDR3 DNA reads TGTGCCACCAGCAAACCGGGACTAGCGGTATACAATGAGCAGTTCTTC. It yields the protein CATSKPGLAVYNEQFF.

This clone was seen a few times. V and J are TRBV14 and TRBJ2-7, with a weak D call TRBD2 (5 bases). There are 16 residues in the CDR3. Trimming removed 0 bases from V and 3 bases from J, with 15 bases in between. Per the germline V gene, CDR1 is SGHDN and CDR2 is FVKESK. Written as DNA, the CDR3 is TGTGCCAGCAGCCAAGAAATGGGAGTTGGGCGCTACGAGCAGTACTTC. Translated: CASSQEMGVGRYEQYF.

The gene calls are TRBV30 and TRBJ2-2; D uncertain. V lost 8 bases to trimming and J lost 6 bases, with 7 bases between them. Looked up from germline, CDR1 is GTSNPN and CDR2 is SVGIG (reference sequence). This CDR3 has 10 residues. The CDR3 DNA reads TGTGCCCGCGAAGCCGGGGAGCTGTTTTTT. This gives the protein CAREAGELFF.

V is TRBV5-1 and J is TRBJ1-4; D remains unclear. CDR1 and CDR2 from the germline V gene are SGHRS and YFSETQ. V lost 3 bases, J lost 5 bases, and 8 bases lay in between. This CDR3 is built from 13 residues. In nucleotides, the CDR3 is TGCGCCAGCAGCTCGGCGGTGAATGAAAAACTGTTTTTT. It is translated as CASSSAVNEKLFF.

This clone appeared a few times. The rearrangement joins TRBV7-2 to TRBJ2-5; TRBD2 agrees at 8 bases. From germline, CDR1 is SGHTA and CDR2 FQGNSA. The V gene end was trimmed by 3 bases and the J gene end by 5 bases; junction bases not matched to a gene: 5. This CDR3 contains 14 residues. The CDR3 region has the DNA TGTGCCAGCAGCTTGAGCGGGAGTTGGGAGACCCAGTACTTC. It specifies CASSLSGSWETQYF.

The V gene is TRBV30, the J gene TRBJ1-6; perhaps TRBD1 as D (6 bases). The CDR3 totals 13 residues. The germline V gene encodes CDR1 GTSNPN and CDR2 SVGIG (reference sequence). The germline V and J ends were trimmed by 4 bases and 5 bases, with 9 bases remaining between them. The CDR3 DNA sequence: TGTGCCTGGAAGGGGGGGAATAATTCACCCCTCCACTTT. Its translation: CAWKGGNNSPLHF.

The chain recombines TRBV6-5 with TRBJ2-7; TRBD2 agrees at 8 bases. This CDR3 comprises 15 residues. The germline CDR1 and CDR2 sequences are MNHEY and SVGAGI. V shed 8 bases, J shed 4 bases, and the junction held 13 bases outside the gene matches. This CDR3 is CASSRDQRETYEQYF. Here the CDR3 DNA reads TGTGCCAGCTCAAGAGACCAGCGGGAGACGTACGAGCAGTACTTC.

The rearrangement joins TRBV18 to TRBJ1-1; D is ambiguous. Germline V lookup: CDR1 KGHSH, CDR2 LQKENI. The CDR3 is 14 residues long. V was clipped by 4 bases and J by 10 bases, with 19 bases between them. CDR3 coding DNA: TGTGCCAGCTCACAAGACACAGCGGCCGGAGGAGCTTTCTTT. Translation gives CASSQDTAAGGAFF.

This clone was counted many times. The identical CDR3 is also encoded by other nucleotide sequences in the sample. The V and J genes are TRBV30 and TRBJ1-5, with D possibly TRBD1 on 5 matching bases. Trimming took 0 bases from V and 2 from J, leaving 8 bases between them. Germline V gene data show CDR1 as GTSNPN and CDR2 as SVGIG (reference sequence). CDR3 length: 14 residues. CDR3 sequence (DNA): TGTGCCTGGAGTGTAGGGGCGGGCAATCAGCCCCAGCATTTT. Its protein product is CAWSVGAGNQPQHF.

The rearrangement joins TRBV6-1 to TRBJ1-2; 9 bases are shared with TRBD1. The V segment lost 5 bases and the J segment 3 bases; nucleotides outside the gene matches: 7. The CDR3 runs 15 residues. Germline V gene data show CDR1 as MNHNS and CDR2 as SASEGT. The CDR3, as DNA: TGTGCCAGCAGTCAGGGAGACAGGGGGGACTATGGCTACACCTTC. Translated: CASSQGDRGDYGYTF.